The T cell receptor (beta chain) described here comes from a study of cytomegalovirus exposure and HLA in healthy donors. Findings and limits, study-wide: Differences between HLA loci emerged in a later analysis of TCR association rates, with DRB1 most and HLA-C fewest. Most sequenced TCRs were rare (though some public TCRs occurred in many donors). Later analysis indicated greater clonal expansion among HLA-associated TCR beta chains than among equally common other chains.

60 Vbeta and 13 Jbeta primers were used in PCR. The assay was immunoSEQ multiplex PCR, and TCRdb's table has in-frame clones only and misses some. This sample yields approximately 81,000 clones, of which over 70% are seen a single time; around 3.1% belongs to the top ten. J gave up 6 bases and V 4 bases, and 3 bases lay outside the gene matches. The length of the CDR3 is 14 residues. In germline, CDR1 is LNHDA, CDR2 SQIVND (reference sequence). About this clone: Its antigen is undetermined.

The origin of this receptor is a man in his fifties in good health and CMV-seropositive. The chain links TRBV19 to TRBJ2-1; 10 bases are a match to TRBD1. The sequenced sample was PBMCs. The CDR3 here is CASSRQGAANEQFF. The DNA of the CDR3 is TGTGCCAGTAGTAGACAGGGGGCCGCCAATGAGCAGTTCTTC.